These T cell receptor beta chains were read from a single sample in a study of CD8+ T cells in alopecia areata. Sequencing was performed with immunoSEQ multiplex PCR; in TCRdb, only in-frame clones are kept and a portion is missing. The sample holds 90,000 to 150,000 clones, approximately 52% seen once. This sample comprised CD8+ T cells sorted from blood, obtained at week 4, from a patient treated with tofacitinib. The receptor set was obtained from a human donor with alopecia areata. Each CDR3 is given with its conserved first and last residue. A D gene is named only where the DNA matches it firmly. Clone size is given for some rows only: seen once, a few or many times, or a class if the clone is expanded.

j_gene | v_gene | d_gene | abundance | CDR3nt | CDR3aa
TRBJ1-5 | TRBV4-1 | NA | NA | TGCGCCAGCAGCCAAGTGGGACAACTACTCAATCAGCCCCAGCATTTT | CASSQVGQLLNQPQHF
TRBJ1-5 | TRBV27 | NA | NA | TGTGCCAGCAGTCACGGGGACGGTGACCAGCATTTT | CASSHGDGDQHF
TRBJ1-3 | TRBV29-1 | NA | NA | TGCAGCGTCCTCAGGACAGACGTCTCTGGAAACACCATATATTTT | CSVLRTDVSGNTIYF
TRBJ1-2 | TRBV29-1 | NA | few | TGCAGCGTTGTGGGGGATGAAGGGCTTCTATATGGCTACACCTTC | CSVVGDEGLLYGYTF
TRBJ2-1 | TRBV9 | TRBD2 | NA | TGTGCCAGCAGCGACCGGGGGGGCCGCTCCTACAATGAGCAGTTCTTC | CASSDRGGRSYNEQFF
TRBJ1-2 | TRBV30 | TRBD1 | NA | TGTGCCTGGACTGGAGGACAGGGTGACTATGGCTACACCTTC | CAWTGGQGDYGYTF
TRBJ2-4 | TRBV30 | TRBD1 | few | TGTGCCTGGAGTGTACAGGGGACCTCCCTCATGGCCAAAAACATTCAGTACTTC | CAWSVQGTSLMAKNIQYF
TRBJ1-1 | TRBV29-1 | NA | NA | TGCAGCGTTGAACAAAGCACTGAAGCTTTCTTT | CSVEQSTEAFF
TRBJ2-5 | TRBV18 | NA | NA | TGTGCCAGCTCACCACCGTCTTTGGAGACCCAGTACTTC | CASSPPSLETQYF
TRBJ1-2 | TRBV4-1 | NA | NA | TGCGCCAGCAGCCAAGGTATAAGGGCTGACTATGGCTACACCTTC | CASSQGIRADYGYTF
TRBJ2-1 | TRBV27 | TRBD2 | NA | TGTGCCAGCAGTTTTGCGGGGGGGCTTACCTACAATGAGCAGTTCTTC | CASSFAGGLTYNEQFF